The rows below give T cell receptor beta chains drawn from one sample of a study of blood T cell repertoires in COVID-19. Measured with immunoSEQ multiplex PCR; TCRdb has only the in-frame clones, and not every one. Among some 130,000 clones listed, about nine tenths were seen once. The sequenced sample was PBMCs or T cells enriched from blood (not recorded which). All receptors come from a man aged 50-60 years who had recovered from COVID-19. Each CDR3 is given with its conserved first and last residue. A D gene is named only where the DNA matches it firmly.

TRBV18,TRBD2,TRBJ2-3,15,CASSPGLAATDTQYF
TRBV7-9,TRBD1,TRBJ1-2,15,CASSSTGTGGGGYTF
TRBV18,NA,TRBJ2-7,14,CASSSPDFAYEQYF
TRBV27,TRBD1,TRBJ2-3,16,CASSLYPGTVTDTQYF
TRBV30,TRBD1,TRBJ1-6,15,CAWSGLQGAYSPLHF
TRBV5-8,NA,TRBJ2-5,15,CASSLPGDRRETQYF
TRBV28,TRBD2,TRBJ2-3,14,CASRSPGLADTQYF
TRBV5-5,NA,TRBJ2-3,15,CASSLAGDSTDTQYF
TRBV11-2,TRBD2,TRBJ2-5,15,CASSPKTSGKETQYF
TRBV4-3,NA,TRBJ2-1,11,CASSQADEQFF
TRBV7-9,NA,TRBJ2-5,14,CASSLSLAQETQYF
TRBV5-6,NA,TRBJ1-2,15,CASSPLGQPPYGYTF
TRBV10-3,TRBD1,TRBJ1-1,13,CAISGTANTEAFF
TRBV28,NA,TRBJ1-5,16,CASRWGRVLSNQPQHF
TRBV2,TRBD1,TRBJ1-2,15,CASSKATGGIDGYTF
TRBV7-9,NA,TRBJ1-3,16,CASSLWRSMTGNTIYF
TRBV7-3,NA,TRBJ1-1,14,CASSMGPGNTEAFF
TRBV5-1,NA,TRBJ2-5,14,CASSLQGGQETQYF
TRBV28,NA,TRBJ1-6,15,CASSSGLRGNSPLHF